These 27 T cell receptor beta chains were sequenced from one sample in a study of vaccination and CD4 T cells after COVID-19. No cognate antigen is known for these TCRs. Sequencing of cultured CD4+ T cell DNA used the Oncomine TCR Beta short-read assay. TCRdb reprocessed the PCR reads via MiXCR and lists one record per CDR3 protein. The table records over 20,000 distinct CDR3 sequences, about 42% of them present only once. Treatment defined: approximately nine-day PBMC culture with coronavirus spike peptide pools or control peptides (ViraFEST assay). Sequences were derived from CD4+ T cells from blood, cultured in vitro, sampled before SARS-CoV-2 vaccination. These receptors came from a human donor who received a COVID-19 vaccine.

The chain is built from TRBV25-1 and TRBJ1-2, with D perhaps matching TRBD1 (6 bases). The CDR3 is made up of 15 amino acids. Trimming took off 0 bases at V and 3 bases at J, with 11 bases between the two ends. Germline CDR1 MGHDK, CDR2 SYGVNS. CDR3 nucleotides: TGTGCCAGCAGTGAATATCCGGGACATGACTATGGCTACACCTTC. It codes for CASSEYPGHDYGYTF.

This chain links TRBV4-2 with TRBJ2-3, with D possibly being TRBD2 (6 bases). The germline V and J ends were trimmed by 2 bases and 7 bases, with 16 bases remaining between them. CDR3 length equals 15 residues. Germline CDR1 LGHNA, CDR2 YNFKEQ. The CDR3 protein is CASSQPPGLLNTQYF. DNA for the CDR3: TGTGCCAGCAGCCAACCTCCGGGACTTCTGAATACGCAGTATTTT.

The rearrangement links TRBV6-1 to TRBJ1-1, with a weak D call TRBD1 (6 bases). Per germline, CDR1 MNHNS and CDR2 SASEGT. V lost 7 bases and J lost 3, with 12 bases in between. The CDR3 sequence is 13 residues long. CDR3 bases: TGTGCCAGCACCTGGGGGGGCGACACTGAAGCTTTCTTT. It translates to CASTWGGDTEAFF.

The rearrangement joins TRBV24-1 to TRBJ2-3, with TRBD1 matching over 10 bases. The ends lost 4 bases at V and 3 bases at J; junction bases unmatched: 6. The CDR3 is 16 amino acids. Germline V lookup: CDR1 KGHDR, CDR2 SFDVKD. CDR3 nucleotide sequence: TGTGCCACCAGTGACCTACCGGGACAGGGGACAGATACGCAGTATTTT. Translating gives CATSDLPGQGTDTQYF.

The chain has TRBV20-1 and TRBJ2-5, with D perhaps matching TRBD2 (6 bases). Trimming stripped 6 bases from V and 5 bases from J, with 16 bases between. Germline V gene sequence: CDR1 DFQATT, CDR2 SNEGSKA (reference sequence). The CDR3 runs to 13 residues. DNA of the CDR3: TGCAGTGCGCCGACGGGACTTATGGAGACCCAGTACTTC. It is translated as CSAPTGLMETQYF.

This clonotype was seen a few times. The rearrangement joins TRBV6-1 to TRBJ2-5; maybe TRBD1 (6 bases). This CDR3 has 13 amino acids. Looked up from germline, CDR1 is MNHNS and CDR2 is SASEGT. Trimming removed 6 bases from V and 5 bases from J, with 13 bases in between. CDR3 in amino acids: CASSMTGRETQYF. CDR3 nucleotides: TGTGCCAGCAGCATGACAGGCCGTGAGACCCAGTACTTC.

This chain joins TRBV7-2 and TRBJ2-3; perhaps TRBD2 as D (7 bases). The CDR3 is 17 amino acids. Germline CDR1 reads SGHTA; CDR2 reads FQGNSA. V lost 2 bases, J lost 0 bases, and 15 bases lay in between. CDR3 bases: TGTGCCAGCAGCTTATCTAGGGGGGGAGTTAGCACAGATACGCAGTATTTT. Its translation is CASSLSRGGVSTDTQYF.

The sample holds a few counts of this clonotype. This rearrangement joins TRBV7-2 to TRBJ2-7; 9 bases fit TRBD2. V dropped 1 base and J dropped 4; count of bases not matched to a gene: 8. CDR3 length: 16 residues. CDR1 SGHTA and CDR2 FQGNSA come from the germline V gene. The CDR3 is CASSLVQRGAGYEQYF. The CDR3 nucleotides are TGTGCCAGCAGCTTAGTCCAGCGGGGGGCCGGTTACGAGCAGTACTTC.

The rearrangement uses TRBV5-4 and TRBJ1-6; D gene uncertain. Trimming took 0 bases from V and 9 from J, leaving 7 bases between them. The germline gives CDR1 SGHNT, CDR2 YYREEE (reference sequence). The CDR3 runs 13 residues. CDR3 protein: CASSLDAVSPLHF. The CDR3 DNA reads as TGTGCCAGCAGCTTGGATGCGGTTTCACCCCTCCACTTT.

The chain links TRBV20-1 to TRBJ1-1; 9 bases fit TRBD1. Germline V gene sequence: CDR1 DFQATT, CDR2 SNEGSKA (reference sequence). The CDR3 is made up of 14 amino acids. J lost 10 bases, V lost 6 bases, and 15 bases had no gene match. CDR3 in amino acids: CSAPADRGVFRAFF. Here the CDR3 DNA reads TGCAGTGCGCCCGCGGACAGGGGAGTTTTTCGAGCTTTCTTT.

The chain has TRBV6-5 and TRBJ2-3, with D unresolved. Germline CDR1 is MNHEY and CDR2 is SVGAGI. CDR3 length: 14 amino acids. The V end was cut by 0 bases, the J end by 6 bases, with 10 bases between. The DNA for the CDR3 is TGTGCCAGCAGTTACTCGCTGTCTGCGGATACGCAGTATTTT. Translated, it gives CASSYSLSADTQYF.

The rearrangement uses TRBV12-3 or TRBV12-4 and TRBJ1-3; D unclear. CDR3 size: 14 residues. Trimming left V 7 bases short and J 4 bases short, with 14 bases between. For the CDR3, the DNA is TGTGCCAGCATTGCTAACTGGGGAGGAAACACCATATATTTT. Protein sequence: CASIANWGGNTIYF.

V and J are TRBV12-3 or TRBV12-4 and TRBJ1-4; tentative D call: TRBD1 (5 bases). Trimming left V 6 bases short and J 6 bases short, with 17 bases between. CDR3 size: 15 residues. Written as DNA, the CDR3 is TGTGCCAGCAGGCCACCGGGGGGGGGAGATGAAAAACTGTTTTTT. Residues: CASRPPGGGDEKLFF.

V usage is TRBV10-1 and J usage is TRBJ1-3, with D maybe TRBD1 (5 bases). The CDR3 loop spans 13 amino acids. Trimming removed 3 bases from V and 11 bases from J, with 14 bases in between. CDR1 is WNHNN and CDR2 is SYGVQD in the germline V gene (reference sequence). The CDR3 DNA reads TGCGCCAGCAGTGATGGGGCAGGGCGGGCCATATATTTT. It encodes CASSDGAGRAIYF.

CDR3 in amino acids: CASSRQGASYEQYF. CDR3 in DNA: TGTGCCAGCAGCCGACAGGGGGCTTCCTACGAGCAGTACTTC. The chain is built from TRBV11-1 and TRBJ2-7; TRBD1 matches at 10 bases. There are 14 residues in the CDR3. J was trimmed by 1 base and V by 5 bases; bases with no gene match: 2. Germline V gives CDR1 SGHAT, CDR2 FQDESV (reference sequence).

This CDR3 is CASSLQESYEQYF. For the CDR3, the DNA is TGTGCCAGCAGCTTACAGGAGTCCTACGAGCAGTACTTC. The rearrangement uses TRBV11-3 and TRBJ2-7; D gene ambiguous. Trimming shortened V by 2 bases and J by 1 base, and 6 bases separated the two germline ends. There are 13 residues in the CDR3. Germline CDR1 SGHNT, CDR2 YENEEA. The entire variable domain, with the rest obtained from reference TRBV11-3 and TRBJ2-7, is as follows: EAGVVQSPRYKIIEKKQPVAFWCNPISGHNTLYWYLQNLGQGPELLIRYENEEAVDDSQLPKDRFSAERLKGVDSTLKIQPAELGDSAVYLCASSLQESYEQYFGPGTRLTVT.

This clonotype was counted between two and nine times. The genes are TRBV5-4 and TRBJ1-1, with TRBD1 identical over 8 bases. With 4 bases clipped from V and 4 bases from J, the junction kept 6 bases outside the gene matches. CDR3 length: 14 amino acids. Per the germline V gene, CDR1 is SGHNT and CDR2 is YYREEE (reference sequence). CDR3 residues: CASSETGDGTEAFF. CDR3 sequence (DNA): TGTGCCAGCAGCGAGACAGGGGATGGCACTGAAGCTTTCTTT.

Details on this clonotype: A read error may account for a junction end that differs from germline. The chain combines TRBV4-1 with TRBJ1-2; D perhaps matches TRBD1 (6 bases). The germline V gene encodes CDR1 MGHRA and CDR2 YSYEKL. This CDR3 contains 14 residues. The CDR3 DNA sequence: TGCGCCGGCAGCCAAGGGGGGGGCCGGTATGGCTACACCTTC. Translated, it gives CAGSQGGGRYGYTF.

The V and J genes are TRBV6-1 and TRBJ2-7, with 7 bases lining up with TRBD1. Germline V gives CDR1 MNHNS, CDR2 SASEGT. J gave up 0 bases and V 4 bases, and 9 bases lay outside the gene matches. The CDR3 sequence is 16 residues long. The CDR3 protein is CASSGTGQVYSYEQYF. CDR3 coding DNA: TGTGCCAGCAGTGGAACTGGACAGGTTTACTCCTACGAGCAGTACTTC.

This clonotype appeared a few times. This chain uses TRBV6-1 with TRBJ2-2; D is possibly TRBD1 (6 bases). Per germline, CDR1 MNHNS and CDR2 SASEGT. V shed 3 bases and J shed 7 bases, with 12 bases lying between them. The CDR3 spans 14 residues. DNA for the CDR3: TGTGCCAGCAGTGACCAGGGGCTCGGCGGGGAGCTGTTTTTT. It specifies CASSDQGLGGELFF.

The chain couples TRBV6-2 or TRBV6-3 to TRBJ1-2, with unresolved D. The germline gives CDR1 MNHEY, CDR2 SVGEGT. V was trimmed by 7 bases and J by 8 bases, leaving 14 bases between them. The CDR3 totals 12 residues. The CDR3 loop reads CASTYRTGGYTF. CDR3 in DNA: TGTGCCAGCACTTATCGAACGGGGGGCTACACCTTC.

This clonotype was seen a handful of times. The chain uses TRBV20-1 and TRBJ1-4; the match to TRBD1 covers 8 bases. Germline V gene sequence: CDR1 DFQATT, CDR2 SNEGSKA (reference sequence). The CDR3 is made up of 14 amino acids. V gave up 2 bases and J gave up 7 bases; unmatched junction bases: 6. The CDR3 spells CSARWGTGGEKLFF. CDR3 sequence (DNA): TGCAGTGCTAGATGGGGGACAGGCGGTGAAAAACTGTTTTTT.

The V gene is TRBV5-5, the J gene TRBJ2-5; 15 bases are a match to TRBD2. CDR1 is SGHKS and CDR2 is YYEKEE in the germline V gene (reference sequence). The CDR3 extends over 15 amino acids. The trim removed 3 bases at V and 6 bases at J, leaving 3 bases unmatched. The DNA of the CDR3 is TGTGCCAGCAGCTCTGGACTAGCGGGGGGGAAGACCCAGTACTTC. Translation gives CASSSGLAGGKTQYF.

CDR3 loop: CASSLRLAGDEQYF. CDR3 in DNA: TGTGCCAGCAGCTTGCGACTAGCGGGCGACGAGCAGTACTTC. The chain combines TRBV5-5 with TRBJ2-7, with TRBD2 matching over 10 bases. The V gene's germline CDR1 is SGHKS and CDR2 YYEKEE (reference sequence). The CDR3 has 14 amino acids. J lost 5 bases, V lost 1 base, and 3 bases had no gene match.

This clonotype appeared a few times. The chain recombines TRBV7-3 with TRBJ2-3; tentatively, D is TRBD1 (5 bases). CDR3 size: 14 residues. Germline values: CDR1 SGHTA, CDR2 FQGTGA. Between the trimmed V and J ends, which lost 1 base and 8 bases, there was a span of 13 bases. The chain's CDR3 is CASSLSREEGTQYF. The CDR3 bases are TGTGCCAGCAGCTTAAGCAGGGAAGAAGGTACGCAGTATTTT.

The rearrangement joins TRBV4-1 to TRBJ2-3; 15 positions agree with TRBD2. V shed 4 bases and J 5 bases; nucleotides not matched to a gene: 10. The CDR3 runs to 18 residues. The germline CDR1 and CDR2 sequences are MGHRA and YSYEKL. CDR3 region: CASSRWTSGGADKDTQYF. CDR3 in DNA: TGCGCCAGCAGCCGCTGGACTAGCGGGGGGGCGGATAAAGATACGCAGTATTTT.

J is TRBJ2-5 and V is TRBV2, with a possible D match to TRBD1 (5 bases). Trimming stripped 3 bases from V and 2 bases from J, with 25 bases between. Looked up from germline, CDR1 is SNHLY and CDR2 is FYNNEI. This CDR3 is 19 amino acids long. CDR3 region: CASSDGLVYATEQQETQYF. The CDR3 DNA reads as TGTGCCAGCAGTGACGGGTTAGTTTATGCGACAGAGCAGCAAGAGACCCAGTACTTC.